These 8 T cell receptor beta chains came from one sample sequenced in a study of blood T cell repertoires in COVID-19. The assay was immunoSEQ multiplex PCR, and TCRdb's table has in-frame clones only and misses some. Of some 170,000 clones listed, 81% are singletons. Sequenced input: peripheral blood. Receptors were obtained from a man between 60 and 70 years old with active or convalescent COVID-19.

This chain joins TRBV5-1 and TRBJ2-3, with 16 bases fitting TRBD2. V lost 3 bases to trimming and J lost 2 bases; unmatched junction nucleotides: 6. From germline, CDR1 is SGHRS and CDR2 YFSETQ. CDR3 length equals 18 residues. The CDR3 nucleotides read TGCGCCAGCAGCTCGGGGACTAGCGGGAGGGAATTCACAGATACGCAGTATTTT. Translation: CASSSGTSGREFTDTQYF.

The chain couples TRBV19 to TRBJ1-1, with unresolved D. V was pared by 1 base and J by 1 base, with 7 bases between. Germline-derived CDR1 and CDR2 are LNHDA and SQIVND (reference sequence). The CDR3 spans 14 residues. CDR3 loop: CASSIGQKNTEAFF. In DNA form, the CDR3 reads TGTGCCAGTAGTATAGGCCAGAAGAACACTGAAGCTTTCTTT.

This chain links TRBV10-2 with TRBJ1-3; 7 bases fit TRBD1. The V gene's germline CDR1 is WSHSY and CDR2 SAAADI. V trimming: 7 bases; J trimming: 2 bases; junction bases outside the gene matches: 14. The CDR3 totals 17 residues. The chain's CDR3 is CASTIDREPLTGNTIYF. The CDR3 DNA reads as TGCGCCAGCACTATCGACAGGGAGCCCCTCACTGGAAACACCATATATTTT.

The chain joins TRBV11-2 to TRBJ2-1, with TRBD2 identical over 7 bases. The CDR3 consists of 17 residues. CDR1 is SGHAT, CDR2 FQNNGV, per germline. V gave up 1 base and J gave up 6 bases; unmatched junction bases: 12. CDR3 DNA sequence: TGTGCCAGCAGCTTAGTTCAGAGCGGGAACATAGCCAATGAGCAGTTCTTC. Amino acid sequence: CASSLVQSGNIANEQFF.

The genes are TRBV7-2 and TRBJ2-1; no clear D gene. In germline, CDR1 is SGHTA, CDR2 FQGNSA. Trimming took 3 bases from V and 5 from J, leaving 11 bases between them. The CDR3 has 14 amino acids. In DNA, the CDR3 is TGTGCCAGCAGCTTTGTGCAGTACGACAATGAGCAGTTCTTC. Encoded protein: CASSFVQYDNEQFF.

This sequence joins TRBV3-1 (or the pseudogene TRBV3-2) and TRBJ1-2; 7 bases agree with TRBD1. The CDR3 consists of 18 residues. Germline V lookup: CDR1 LGHDT, CDR2 YNNKEL (reference sequence). The junction had 10 bases not matched to a gene; V was cut back by 0 bases and J by 0 bases. The CDR3 protein is CASSQDYSGTATNYGYTF. The CDR3 DNA is TGTGCCAGCAGCCAAGACTACTCCGGGACAGCGACTAACTATGGCTACACCTTC.

This chain uses TRBV28 with TRBJ1-6, with 7 nucleotides matching TRBD1. The trim removed 7 bases at V and 4 bases at J, leaving 7 bases unmatched. The CDR3 is 15 amino acids. Germline V gene sequence: CDR1 MDHEN, CDR2 SYDVKM. The CDR3 loop is CASTPAGGYNSPLHF. CDR3 nucleotides: TGTGCCAGCACCCCTGCAGGGGGTTATAATTCACCCCTCCACTTT.

This clone was picked up a small number of times. The CDR3 DNA reads TGCAGCGTTGTTAGGGGGAACTCAAACAATGAGCAGTTCTTC. The encoded protein is CSVVRGNSNNEQFF. The V and J genes are TRBV29-1 and TRBJ2-1, with TRBD1 as a possible D gene (6 bases). Trimming stripped 4 bases from V and 5 bases from J, with 15 bases between. CDR3 length: 14 residues. From germline, CDR1 is SQVTM and CDR2 ANQGSEA.